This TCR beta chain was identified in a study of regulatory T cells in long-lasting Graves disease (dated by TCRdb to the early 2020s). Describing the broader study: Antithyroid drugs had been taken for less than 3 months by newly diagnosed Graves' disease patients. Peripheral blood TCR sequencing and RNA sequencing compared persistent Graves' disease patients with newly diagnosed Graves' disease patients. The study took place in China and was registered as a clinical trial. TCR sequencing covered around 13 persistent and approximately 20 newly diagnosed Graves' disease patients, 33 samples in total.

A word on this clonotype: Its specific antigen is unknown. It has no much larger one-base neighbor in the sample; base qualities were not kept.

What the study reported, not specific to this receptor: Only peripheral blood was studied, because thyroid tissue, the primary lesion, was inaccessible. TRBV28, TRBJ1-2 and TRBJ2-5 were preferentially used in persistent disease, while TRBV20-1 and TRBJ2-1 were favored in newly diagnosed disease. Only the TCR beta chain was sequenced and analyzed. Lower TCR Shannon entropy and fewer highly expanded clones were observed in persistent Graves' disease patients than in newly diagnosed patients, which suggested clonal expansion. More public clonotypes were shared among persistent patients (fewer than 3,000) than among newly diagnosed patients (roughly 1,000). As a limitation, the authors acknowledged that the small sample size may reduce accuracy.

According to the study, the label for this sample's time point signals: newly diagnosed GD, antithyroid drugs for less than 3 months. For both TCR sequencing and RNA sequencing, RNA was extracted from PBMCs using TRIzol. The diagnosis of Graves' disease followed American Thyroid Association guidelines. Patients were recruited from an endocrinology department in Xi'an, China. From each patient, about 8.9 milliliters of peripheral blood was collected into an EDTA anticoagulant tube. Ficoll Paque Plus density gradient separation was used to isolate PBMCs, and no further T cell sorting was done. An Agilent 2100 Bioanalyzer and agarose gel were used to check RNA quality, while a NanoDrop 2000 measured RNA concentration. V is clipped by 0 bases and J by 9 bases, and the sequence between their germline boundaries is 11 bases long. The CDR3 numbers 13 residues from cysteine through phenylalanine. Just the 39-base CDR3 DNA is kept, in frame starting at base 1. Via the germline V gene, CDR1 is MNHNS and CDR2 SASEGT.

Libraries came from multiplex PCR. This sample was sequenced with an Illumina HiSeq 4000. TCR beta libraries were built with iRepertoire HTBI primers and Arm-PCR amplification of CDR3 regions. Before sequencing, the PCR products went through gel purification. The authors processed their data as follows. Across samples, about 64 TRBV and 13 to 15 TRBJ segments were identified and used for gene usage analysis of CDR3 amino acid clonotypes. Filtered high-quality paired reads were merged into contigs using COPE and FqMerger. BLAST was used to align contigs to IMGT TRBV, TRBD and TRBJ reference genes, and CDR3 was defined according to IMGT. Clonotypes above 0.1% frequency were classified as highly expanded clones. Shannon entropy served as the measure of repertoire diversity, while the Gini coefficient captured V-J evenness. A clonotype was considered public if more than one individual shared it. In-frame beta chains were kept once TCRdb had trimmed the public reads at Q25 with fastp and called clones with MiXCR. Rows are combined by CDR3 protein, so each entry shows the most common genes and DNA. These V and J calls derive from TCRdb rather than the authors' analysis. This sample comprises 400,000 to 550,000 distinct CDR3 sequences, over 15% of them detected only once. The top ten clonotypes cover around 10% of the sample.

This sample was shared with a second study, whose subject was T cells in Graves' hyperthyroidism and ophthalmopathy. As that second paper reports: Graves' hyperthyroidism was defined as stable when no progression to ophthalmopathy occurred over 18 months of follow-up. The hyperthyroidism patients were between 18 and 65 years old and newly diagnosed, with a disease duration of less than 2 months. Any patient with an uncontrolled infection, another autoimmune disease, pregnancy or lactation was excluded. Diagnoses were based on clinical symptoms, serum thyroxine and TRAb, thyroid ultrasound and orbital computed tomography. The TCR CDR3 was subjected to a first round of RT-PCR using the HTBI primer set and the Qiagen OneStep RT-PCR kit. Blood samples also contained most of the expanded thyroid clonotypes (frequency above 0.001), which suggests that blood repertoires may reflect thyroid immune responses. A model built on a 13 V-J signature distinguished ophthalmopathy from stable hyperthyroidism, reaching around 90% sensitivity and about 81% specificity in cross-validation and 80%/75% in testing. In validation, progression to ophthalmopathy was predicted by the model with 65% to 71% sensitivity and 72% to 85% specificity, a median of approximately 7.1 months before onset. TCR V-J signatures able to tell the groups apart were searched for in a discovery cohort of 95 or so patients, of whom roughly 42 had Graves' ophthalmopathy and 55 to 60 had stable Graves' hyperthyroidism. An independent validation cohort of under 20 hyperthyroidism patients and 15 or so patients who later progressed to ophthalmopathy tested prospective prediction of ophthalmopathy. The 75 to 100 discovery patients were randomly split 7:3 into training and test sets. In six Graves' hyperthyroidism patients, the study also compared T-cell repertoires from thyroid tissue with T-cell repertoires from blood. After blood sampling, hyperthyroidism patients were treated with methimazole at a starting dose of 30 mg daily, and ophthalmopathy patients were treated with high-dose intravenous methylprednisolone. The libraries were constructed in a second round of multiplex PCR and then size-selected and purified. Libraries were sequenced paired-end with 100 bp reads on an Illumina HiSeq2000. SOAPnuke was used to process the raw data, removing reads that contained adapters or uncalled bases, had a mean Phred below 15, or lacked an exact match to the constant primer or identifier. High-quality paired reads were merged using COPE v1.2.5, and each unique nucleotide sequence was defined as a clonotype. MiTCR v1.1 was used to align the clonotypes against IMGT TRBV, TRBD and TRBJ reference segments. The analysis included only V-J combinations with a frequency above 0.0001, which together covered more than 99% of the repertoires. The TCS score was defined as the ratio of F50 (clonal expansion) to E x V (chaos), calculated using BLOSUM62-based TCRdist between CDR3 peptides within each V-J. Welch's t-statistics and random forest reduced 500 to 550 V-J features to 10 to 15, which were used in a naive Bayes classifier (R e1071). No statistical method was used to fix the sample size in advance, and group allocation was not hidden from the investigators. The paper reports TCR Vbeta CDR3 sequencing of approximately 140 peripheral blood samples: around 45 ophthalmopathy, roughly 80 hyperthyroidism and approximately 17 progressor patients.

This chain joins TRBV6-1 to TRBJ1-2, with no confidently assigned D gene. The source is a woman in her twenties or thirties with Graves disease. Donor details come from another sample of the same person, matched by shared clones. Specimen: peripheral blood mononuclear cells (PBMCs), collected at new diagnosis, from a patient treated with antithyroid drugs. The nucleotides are TGTGCCAGCAGTGAAGCATCGTGGGGAAGCTACACCTTC. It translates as CASSEASWGSYTF.